This T cell receptor (beta chain) stems from a study of beta chain features in type 1 diabetes. Across the whole study: The patient and healthy donor groups were comparable for age, gender and cell yields.

The investigators reverse transcribed all of the isolated RNA, so they sequenced expressed TCRB transcripts. It was found that naive, central memory and regulatory T cell samples averaged roughly 3.6 million reads. Using immunoSEQ multiplex PCR, the repertoire was profiled, and TCRdb retains in-frame clones only, with some absent. The sample carries hundreds of thousands of clones, around 15% recorded once. This clone showed up just a few times. Its antigen is currently unknown. A CD45RO/CCR7/CD25/CD127/CD95/CD27 panel sorted naive, central memory, regulatory and stem cell-like memory CD4+ cells. In germline, CDR1 is LGHNA, CDR2 YNFKEQ. Unmatched junction bases numbered 11, after V lost 8 bases and J lost 1 base. This CDR3 is built from 16 residues. General study findings and limits: These data did not resolve whether HLA type affects TCRB rearrangement.

The clonotype comes from a young man in good health. Material for sequencing was naive CD4+ T cells from blood. V is TRBV4-2 and J is TRBJ2-4; 7 bases align to TRBD1. The CDR3 nucleotides read TGTGCCAGCCTCAAGACAGGGCAGGGGGCCAAAAACATTCAGTACTTC. Translated, it gives CASLKTGQGAKNIQYF.